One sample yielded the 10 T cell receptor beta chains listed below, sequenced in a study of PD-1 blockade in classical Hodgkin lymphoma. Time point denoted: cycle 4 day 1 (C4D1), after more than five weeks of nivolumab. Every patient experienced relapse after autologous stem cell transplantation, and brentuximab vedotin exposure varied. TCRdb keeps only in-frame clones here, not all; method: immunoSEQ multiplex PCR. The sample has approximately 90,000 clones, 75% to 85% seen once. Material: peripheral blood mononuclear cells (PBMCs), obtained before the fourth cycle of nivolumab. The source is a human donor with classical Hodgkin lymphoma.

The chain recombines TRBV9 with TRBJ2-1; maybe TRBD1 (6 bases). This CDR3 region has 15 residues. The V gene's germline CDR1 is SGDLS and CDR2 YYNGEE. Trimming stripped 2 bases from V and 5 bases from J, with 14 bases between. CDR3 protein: CASSVWGKGDNEQFF. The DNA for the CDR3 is TGTGCCAGCAGCGTCTGGGGGAAGGGGGACAATGAGCAGTTCTTC.

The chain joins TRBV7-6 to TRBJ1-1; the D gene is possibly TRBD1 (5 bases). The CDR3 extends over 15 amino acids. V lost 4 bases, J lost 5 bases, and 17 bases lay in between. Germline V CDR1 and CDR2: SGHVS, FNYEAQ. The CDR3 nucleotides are TGTGCCAGCAGCTCTATACGGGGGAGGGAAACTGAAGCTTTCTTT. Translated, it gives CASSSIRGRETEAFF.

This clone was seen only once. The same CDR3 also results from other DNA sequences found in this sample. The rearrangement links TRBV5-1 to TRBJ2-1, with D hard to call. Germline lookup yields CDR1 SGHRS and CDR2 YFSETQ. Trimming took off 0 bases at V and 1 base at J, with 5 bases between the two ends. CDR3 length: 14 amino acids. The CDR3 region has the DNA TGCGCCAGCAGCTTGGGGGGATCCTACAATGAGCAGTTCTTC. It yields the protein CASSLGGSYNEQFF.

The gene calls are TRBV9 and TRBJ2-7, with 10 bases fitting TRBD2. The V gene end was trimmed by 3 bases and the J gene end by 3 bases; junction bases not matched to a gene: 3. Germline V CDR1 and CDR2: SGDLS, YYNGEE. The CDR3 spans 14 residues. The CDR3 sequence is CASSASGRDYEQYF. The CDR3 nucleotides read TGTGCCAGCAGCGCCAGCGGGAGGGACTACGAGCAGTACTTC.

CDR3 loop: CASSRGRVGTEAFF. The CDR3 nucleotides read TGTGCCAGCAGCAGGGGGCGAGTCGGCACTGAAGCTTTCTTT. The rearrangement links TRBV2 to TRBJ1-1, with 8 bases matching TRBD1. Germline CDR1 is SNHLY and CDR2 is FYNNEI. Trimming took 6 bases from V and 4 from J; bases not matched to a gene: 7. This CDR3 spans 14 amino acids. Full variable domain (rest looked up from reference TRBV2 and TRBJ1-1): EPEVTQTPSHQVTQMGQEVILRCVPISNHLYFYWYRQILGQKVEFLVSFYNNEISEKSEIFDDQFSVERPDGSNFTLKIRSTKLEDSAMYFCASSRGRVGTEAFFGQGTRLTVV.

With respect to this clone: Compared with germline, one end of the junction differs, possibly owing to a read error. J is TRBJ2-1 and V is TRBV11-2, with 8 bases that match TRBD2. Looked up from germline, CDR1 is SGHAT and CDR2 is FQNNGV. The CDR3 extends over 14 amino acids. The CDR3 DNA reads TGTGCCAGCAGCTTATCTCATGGCGGGAGGCGTCCCGTCTTC. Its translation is CASSLSHGGRRPVF.

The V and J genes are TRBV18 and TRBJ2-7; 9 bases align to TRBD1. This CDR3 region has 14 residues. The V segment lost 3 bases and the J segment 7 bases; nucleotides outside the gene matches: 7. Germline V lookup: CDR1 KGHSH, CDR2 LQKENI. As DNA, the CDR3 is TGTGCCAGCTCACCGCCCGGGACAGGGCGGGAGCAGTACTTC. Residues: CASSPPGTGREQYF.

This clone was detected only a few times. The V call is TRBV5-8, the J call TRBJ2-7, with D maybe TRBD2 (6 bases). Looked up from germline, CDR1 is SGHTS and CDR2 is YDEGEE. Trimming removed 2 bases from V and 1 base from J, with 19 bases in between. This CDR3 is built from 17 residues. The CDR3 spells CASSFFRPGLQSYEQYF. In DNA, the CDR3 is TGTGCCAGCAGCTTTTTTCGCCCGGGACTCCAGTCCTACGAGCAGTACTTC.

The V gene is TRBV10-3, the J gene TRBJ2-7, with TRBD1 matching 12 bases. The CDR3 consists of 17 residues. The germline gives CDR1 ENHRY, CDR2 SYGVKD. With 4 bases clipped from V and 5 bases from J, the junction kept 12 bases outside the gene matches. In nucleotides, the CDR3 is TGTGCCATCAGTGGCCGCCGCGAAGGGACAGGGGGCGACGAGCAGTACTTC. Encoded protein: CAISGRREGTGGDEQYF.

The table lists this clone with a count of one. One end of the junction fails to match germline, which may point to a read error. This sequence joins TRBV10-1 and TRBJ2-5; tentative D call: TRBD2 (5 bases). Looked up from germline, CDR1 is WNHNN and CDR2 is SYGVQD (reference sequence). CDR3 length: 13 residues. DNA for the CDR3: TGCGCCAGCAGTCGAGGGAGTCAAGGGACCCAGTACTTC. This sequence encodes CASSRGSQGTQYF.